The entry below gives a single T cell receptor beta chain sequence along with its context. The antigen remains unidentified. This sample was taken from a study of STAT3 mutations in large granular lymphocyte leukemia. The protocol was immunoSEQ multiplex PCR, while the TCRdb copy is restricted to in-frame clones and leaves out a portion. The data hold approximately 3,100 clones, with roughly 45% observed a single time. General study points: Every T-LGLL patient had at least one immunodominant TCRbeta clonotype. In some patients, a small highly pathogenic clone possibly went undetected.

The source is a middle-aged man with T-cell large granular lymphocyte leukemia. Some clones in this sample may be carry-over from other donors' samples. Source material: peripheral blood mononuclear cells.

CDR3 protein: CASSSWTVGYGYTF. The CDR3 nucleotides are TGTGCCAGCAGCTCATGGACAGTTGGCTATGGCTACACCTTC. This chain links TRBV7-9 with TRBJ1-2; possibly TRBD1 for D (6 bases). Germline CDR1 SEHNR, CDR2 FQNEAQ (reference sequence). This CDR3 has 14 residues. V dropped 4 bases and J dropped 4 bases, with 13 bases sitting between them. The full variable domain, rest sourced from reference TRBV7-9 and TRBJ1-2, is DTGVSQNPRHKITKRGQNVTFRCDPISEHNRLYWYRQTLGQGPEFLTYFQNEAQLEKSRLLSDRFSAERPKGSFSTLEIQRTEQGDSAMYLCASSSWTVGYGYTFGSGTRLTVV.